The 10 T cell receptor beta chains presented below share a single source sample, sequenced in a study of shared clonotypes between healthy human individuals. The table came from immunoSEQ multiplex PCR; TCRdb's copy has only in-frame clones and leaves some out. The repertoire holds approximately 1,000,000 clones, with about 80% as singletons. The sequenced material came from memory CD4+ T cells from PBMCs. Subset denoted: CD45RA-negative fraction. The receptors derive from a man younger than 35 in good health. Some clones in this sample may be carry-over from other donors' samples.

The rearrangement uses TRBV6-5 and TRBJ1-5; D gene uncertain. Trimming pared 4 bases from V and 2 bases from J, leaving 9 bases between. The CDR3 covers 14 residues. Germline V gives CDR1 MNHEY, CDR2 SVGAGI. The CDR3 DNA reads as TGTGCCAGCAGTTCGGTCCCAGGCAATCAGCCCCAGCATTTT. Translating gives CASSSVPGNQPQHF.

CDR3 nucleotides: TGTGCCAGCAGCCAAACTCCGGGGCTAGCAGGAGAGACCCAGTACTTC. It codes for CASSQTPGLAGETQYF. V and J are TRBV28 and TRBJ2-5; D could derive from TRBD1 or TRBD2 (5 bases each). Germline V CDR1 and CDR2: MDHEN, SYDVKM. Trimming took off 6 bases at V and 4 bases at J, with 21 bases between the two ends. The CDR3 extends over 16 amino acids.

The V call is TRBV28, the J call TRBJ1-1; D gene ambiguous. V lost 6 bases to trimming and J lost 5 bases, with 19 bases between them. Per germline, CDR1 MDHEN and CDR2 SYDVKM. The CDR3 is made up of 15 amino acids. The CDR3 nucleotides read TGTGCCAGCAGCCATCCTTCAGGAATCGGGACTGAAGCTTTCTTT. Amino acids: CASSHPSGIGTEAFF.

The chain has TRBV12-5 and TRBJ1-5; D call uncertain. V was cut by 2 bases and J by 5 bases, with 19 bases left in between. Germline assignment: CDR1 LGHNT and CDR2 FRNRAP. This CDR3 is built from 17 residues. As DNA, the CDR3 is TGTGCTAGTGGTTTGTTCCCGGCGGGGAATGGGGATCAGCCCCAGCATTTT. It is translated as CASGLFPAGNGDQPQHF.

This clone has more than one count but fewer than ten. The V and J genes are TRBV11-2 and TRBJ2-1; the D gene could be TRBD1 or TRBD2 (5 bases each). CDR3 size: 15 residues. V lost 5 bases, J lost 6 bases, and 17 bases lay in between. Germline lookup yields CDR1 SGHAT and CDR2 FQNNGV. CDR3: CASSVPPRGRNEQFF. For the CDR3, the DNA is TGTGCCAGCAGCGTGCCCCCCCGGGGACGCAATGAGCAGTTCTTC.

As for this clone: The junction does not match germline at one end; this may be a read error. CDR3 bases: TGTGCCAGCAGTTTGACGAGCACATATAGCAATCATCCCCAGCATTTT. This sequence encodes CASSLTSTYSNHPQHF. The chain carries TRBV28 and TRBJ1-5; D remains unclear. Germline CDR1 and CDR2: MDHEN and SYDVKM. CDR3 length equals 16 residues.

This clone was seen a handful of times. The chain recombines TRBV5-1 with TRBJ2-1; 7 bases line up with TRBD1. The J segment lost 6 bases and the V segment lost 2 bases, leaving 11 bases of the junction unmatched. CDR1 is SGHRS and CDR2 is YFSETQ in the germline V gene. The CDR3 spans 16 residues. The CDR3 DNA sequence: TGCGCCAGCAGCTTATCGACAGGGATCGTGGGCAATGAGCAGTTCTTC. As protein: CASSLSTGIVGNEQFF.

The chain employs TRBV5-1 and TRBJ2-1, with D hard to call. The CDR3 covers 16 residues. Trimming shortened V by 0 bases and J by 0 bases, and 10 bases separated the two germline ends. CDR1 is SGHRS and CDR2 is YFSETQ in the germline V gene. The CDR3 spells CASSLGLSSSYNEQFF. The CDR3 nucleotides are TGCGCCAGCAGCTTGGGGCTGTCAAGCTCCTACAATGAGCAGTTCTTC.

The chain uses TRBV27 and TRBJ2-6; D unresolved. Germline CDR1 and CDR2: MNHEY and SMNVEV (reference sequence). V gave up 7 bases and J gave up 4 bases, with 8 bases separating them. The CDR3 totals 13 residues. The DNA of the CDR3 is TGTGCCAGCAAACGGCCGGGGGCCAACGTCCTGACTTTC. This sequence encodes CASKRPGANVLTF.

The chain combines TRBV9 with TRBJ2-3; 10 bases map to TRBD2. Per the germline V gene, CDR1 is SGDLS and CDR2 is YYNGEE. The CDR3 covers 16 residues. V lost 1 base to trimming and J lost 5 bases; unmatched junction nucleotides: 7. CDR3 residues: CASSVPLAGFQDTQYF. The CDR3, as DNA: TGTGCCAGCAGCGTACCACTAGCGGGATTCCAAGATACGCAGTATTTT.